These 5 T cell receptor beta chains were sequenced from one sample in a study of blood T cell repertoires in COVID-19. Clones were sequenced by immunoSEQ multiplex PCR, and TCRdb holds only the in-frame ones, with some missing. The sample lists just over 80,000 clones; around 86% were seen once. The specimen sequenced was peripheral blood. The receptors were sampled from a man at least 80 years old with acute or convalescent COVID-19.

As DNA, the CDR3 is TGTGCCAGTAGTCTCGACACGGGGACTGGCACCGGGGAGCTGTTTTTT. It specifies CASSLDTGTGTGELFF. The V and J genes are TRBV19 and TRBJ2-2; a weak D match, TRBD2 (6 bases). Per germline, CDR1 LNHDA and CDR2 SQIVND (reference sequence). Trimming took 5 bases from V and 4 from J, leaving 17 bases between them. This CDR3 spans 16 amino acids.

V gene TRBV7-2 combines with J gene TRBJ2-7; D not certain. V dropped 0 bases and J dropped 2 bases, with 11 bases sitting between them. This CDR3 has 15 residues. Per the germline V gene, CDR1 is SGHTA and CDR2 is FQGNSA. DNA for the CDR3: TGTGCCAGCAGCTTAGCGCCCTCCTCTACCTACGAGCAGTACTTC. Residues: CASSLAPSSTYEQYF.

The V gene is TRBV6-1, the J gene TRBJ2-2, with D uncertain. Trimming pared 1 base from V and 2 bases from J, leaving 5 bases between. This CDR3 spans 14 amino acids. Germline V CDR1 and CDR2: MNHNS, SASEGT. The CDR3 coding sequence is TGTGCCAGCAGTGAAGTCGTCAACACCGGGGAGCTGTTTTTT. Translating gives CASSEVVNTGELFF.

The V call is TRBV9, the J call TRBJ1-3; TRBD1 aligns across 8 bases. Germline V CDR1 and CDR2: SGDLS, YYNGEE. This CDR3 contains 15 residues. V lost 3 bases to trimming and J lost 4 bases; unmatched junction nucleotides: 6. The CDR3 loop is CASSATQGEGNTIYF. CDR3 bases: TGTGCCAGCAGCGCGACACAGGGGGAAGGAAACACCATATATTTT.

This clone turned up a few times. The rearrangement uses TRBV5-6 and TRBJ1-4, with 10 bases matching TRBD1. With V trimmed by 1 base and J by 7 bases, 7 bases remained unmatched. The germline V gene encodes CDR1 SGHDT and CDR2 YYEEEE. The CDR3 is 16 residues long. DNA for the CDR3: TGTGCCAGCAGCTTGTATCATAGGGACAGGGGTGAAAAACTGTTTTTT. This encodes CASSLYHRDRGEKLFF.